This TCR beta chain is drawn from a study of T cells after yellow fever vaccination. Study-level findings and limits: Booster sampling recovered most clones from primary vaccination (under 97% CD4, around 90% CD8). FACS-sorted repertoires might harbor abundant contaminating clonotypes from the bulk population.

With 5 bases clipped from V and 4 bases from J, the junction kept 1 base outside the gene matches. CDR3 size: 13 residues. Germline lookup yields CDR1 LNHNV and CDR2 YYDKDF (reference sequence). Points on this clonotype: As yet, its antigen is unknown.

UMIs were added to TCR cDNA along with a universal primer site when it was made by 5'RACE template switching. MiXCR, applied by TCRdb to the 5' RACE reads, yields one record per CDR3 protein. The repertoire holds 400,000 or so distinct CDR3 sequences, with under 7.5% as singletons. The V call is TRBV15, the J call TRBJ2-7, with TRBD1 matching over 11 bases. The specimen was PBMCs, collected 5 days after the yellow fever booster vaccination. The sequence was collected from a man aged 30-40 years who received the YFV17D yellow fever vaccine. CDR3 in amino acids: CATSGTGGYEQYF. The CDR3, as DNA: TGTGCCACCAGCGGGACAGGGGGTTACGAGCAGTACTTC.